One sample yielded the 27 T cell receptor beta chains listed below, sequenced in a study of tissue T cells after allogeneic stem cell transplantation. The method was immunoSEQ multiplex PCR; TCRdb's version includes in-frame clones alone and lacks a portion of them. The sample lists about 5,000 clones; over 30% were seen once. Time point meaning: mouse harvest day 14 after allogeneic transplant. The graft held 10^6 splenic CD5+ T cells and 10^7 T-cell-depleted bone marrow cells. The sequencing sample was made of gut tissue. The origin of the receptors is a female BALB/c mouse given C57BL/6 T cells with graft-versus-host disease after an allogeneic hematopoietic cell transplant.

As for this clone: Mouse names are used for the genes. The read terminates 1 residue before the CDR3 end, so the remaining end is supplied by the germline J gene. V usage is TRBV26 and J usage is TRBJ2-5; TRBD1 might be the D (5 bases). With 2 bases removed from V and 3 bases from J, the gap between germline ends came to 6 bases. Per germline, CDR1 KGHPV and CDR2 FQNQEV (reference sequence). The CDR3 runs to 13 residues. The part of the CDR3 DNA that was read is TGTGCCAGCAGTCTGGGACATCAAGACACCCAGTAC. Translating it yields CASSLGHQDTQY. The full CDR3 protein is CASSLGHQDTQYF. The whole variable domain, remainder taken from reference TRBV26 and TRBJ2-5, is NSKVIQTPRYLVKGQGQKAKMRCIPEKGHPVVFWYQQNKNNEFKFLINFQNQEVLQQIDMTEKRFSAECPSNSPCSLEIQSSEAGDSALYLCASSLGHQDTQYFGPGTRLLVL.

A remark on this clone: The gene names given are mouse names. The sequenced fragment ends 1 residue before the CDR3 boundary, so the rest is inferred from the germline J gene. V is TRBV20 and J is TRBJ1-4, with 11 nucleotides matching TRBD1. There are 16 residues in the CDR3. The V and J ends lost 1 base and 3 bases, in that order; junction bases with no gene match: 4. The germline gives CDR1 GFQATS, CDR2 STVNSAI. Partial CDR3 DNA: TGTGGTGCTAGGGCCGGGACAGGGGGTCCCAACGAAAGATTATTT. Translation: CGARAGTGGPNERLF. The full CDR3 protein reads CGARAGTGGPNERLFF.

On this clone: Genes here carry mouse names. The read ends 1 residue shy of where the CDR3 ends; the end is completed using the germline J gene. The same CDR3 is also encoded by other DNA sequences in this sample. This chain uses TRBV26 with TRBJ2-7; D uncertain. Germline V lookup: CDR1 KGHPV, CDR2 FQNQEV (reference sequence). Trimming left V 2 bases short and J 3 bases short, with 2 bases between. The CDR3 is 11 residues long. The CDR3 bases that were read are TGTGCCAGCAGTCTGGGCTATGAACAGTAC. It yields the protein CASSLGYEQY. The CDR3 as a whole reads CASSLGYEQYF.

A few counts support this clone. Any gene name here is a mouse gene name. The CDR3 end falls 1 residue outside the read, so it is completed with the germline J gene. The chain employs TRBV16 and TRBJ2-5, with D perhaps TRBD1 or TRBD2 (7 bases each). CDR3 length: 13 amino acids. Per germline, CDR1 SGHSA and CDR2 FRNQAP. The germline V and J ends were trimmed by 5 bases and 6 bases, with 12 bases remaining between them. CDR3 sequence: CASSQGGADTQYF. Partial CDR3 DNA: TGTGCAAGCAGCCAGGGGGGCGCGGACACCCAGTAC.

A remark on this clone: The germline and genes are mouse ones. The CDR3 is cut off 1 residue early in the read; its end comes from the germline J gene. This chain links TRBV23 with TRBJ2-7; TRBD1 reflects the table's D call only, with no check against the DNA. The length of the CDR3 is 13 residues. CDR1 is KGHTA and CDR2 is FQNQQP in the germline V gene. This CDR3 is CSSSRQGAGEQYF. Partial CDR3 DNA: TGCTCCAGCAGCCGACAGGGGGCGGGTGAACAGTAC. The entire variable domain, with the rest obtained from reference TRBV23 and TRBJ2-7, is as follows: DAAVTQKPRYLIKMKGQEAEMKCIPEKGHTAVFWYQQKQSKELKFLIYFQNQQPLDQIDMVKERFSAVCPSSSLCSLGIRTCEAEDSALYLCSSSRQGAGEQYFGPGTRLTVL.

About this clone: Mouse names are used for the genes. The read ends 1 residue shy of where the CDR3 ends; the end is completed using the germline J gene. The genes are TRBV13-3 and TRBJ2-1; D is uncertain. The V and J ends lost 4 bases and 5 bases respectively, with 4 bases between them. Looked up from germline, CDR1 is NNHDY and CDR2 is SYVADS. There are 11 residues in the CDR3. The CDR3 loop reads CASSYNAEQFF. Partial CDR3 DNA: TGTGCCAGCAGTTACAATGCTGAGCAGTTC.

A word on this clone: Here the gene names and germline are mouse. CDR3 DNA, as far as it was read: TGTGCCTGGAGTCCGGGACTGGGGGGCCAGGACACCCAGTAC. Amino acid sequence: CAWSPGLGGQDTQY. Given in full, the CDR3 is CAWSPGLGGQDTQYF. This chain connects TRBV31 to TRBJ2-5; 12 positions match TRBD2. The CDR3 extends 1 residue past the end of the read, so its final part is completed from the germline J gene. The CDR3 covers 15 residues. Unmatched junction bases numbered 5, after V lost 1 base and J lost 6 bases. Germline V CDR1 and CDR2: GKSSPN, SITVG.

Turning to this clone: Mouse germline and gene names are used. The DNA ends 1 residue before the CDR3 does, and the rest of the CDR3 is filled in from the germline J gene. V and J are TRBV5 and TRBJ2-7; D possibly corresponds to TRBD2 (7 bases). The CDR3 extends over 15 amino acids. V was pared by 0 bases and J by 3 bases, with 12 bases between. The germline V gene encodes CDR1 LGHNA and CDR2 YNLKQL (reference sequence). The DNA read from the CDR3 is TGTGCCAGCAGCCAAGATATGGGGGGCGACTATGAACAGTAC. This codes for CASSQDMGGDYEQY. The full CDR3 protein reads CASSQDMGGDYEQYF.

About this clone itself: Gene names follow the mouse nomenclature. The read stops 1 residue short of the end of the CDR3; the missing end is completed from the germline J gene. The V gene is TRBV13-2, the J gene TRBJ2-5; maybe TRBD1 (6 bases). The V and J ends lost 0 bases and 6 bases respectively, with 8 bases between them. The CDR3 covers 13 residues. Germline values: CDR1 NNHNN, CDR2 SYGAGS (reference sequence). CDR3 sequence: CASGDDREDTQYF. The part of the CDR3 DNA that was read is TGTGCCAGCGGTGATGACAGGGAGGACACCCAGTAC.

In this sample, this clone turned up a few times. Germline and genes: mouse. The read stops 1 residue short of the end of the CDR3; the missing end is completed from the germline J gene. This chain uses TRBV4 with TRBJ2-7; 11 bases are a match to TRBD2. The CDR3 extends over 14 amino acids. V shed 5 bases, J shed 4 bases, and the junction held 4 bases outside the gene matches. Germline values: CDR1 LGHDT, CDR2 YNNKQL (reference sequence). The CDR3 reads CASSLTGGGYEQYF. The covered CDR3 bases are TGTGCCAGCAGCCTGACTGGGGGGGGGTATGAACAGTAC.

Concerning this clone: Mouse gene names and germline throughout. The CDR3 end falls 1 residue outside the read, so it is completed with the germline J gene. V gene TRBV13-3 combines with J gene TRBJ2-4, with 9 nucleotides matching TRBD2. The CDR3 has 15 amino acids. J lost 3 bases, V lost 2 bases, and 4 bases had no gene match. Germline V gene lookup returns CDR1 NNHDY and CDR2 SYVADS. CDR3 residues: CASSEWGGWQNTLYF. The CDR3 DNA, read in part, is TGTGCCAGCAGTGAATGGGGGGGCTGGCAAAACACCTTGTAC.

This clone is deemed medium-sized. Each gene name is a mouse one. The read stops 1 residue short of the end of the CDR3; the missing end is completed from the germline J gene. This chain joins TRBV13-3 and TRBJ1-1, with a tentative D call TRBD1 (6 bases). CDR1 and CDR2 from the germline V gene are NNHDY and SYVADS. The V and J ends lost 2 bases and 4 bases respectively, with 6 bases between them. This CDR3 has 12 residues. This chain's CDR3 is CASSEDSTEVFF. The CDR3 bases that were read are TGTGCCAGCAGTGAGGACAGCACAGAAGTCTTC.

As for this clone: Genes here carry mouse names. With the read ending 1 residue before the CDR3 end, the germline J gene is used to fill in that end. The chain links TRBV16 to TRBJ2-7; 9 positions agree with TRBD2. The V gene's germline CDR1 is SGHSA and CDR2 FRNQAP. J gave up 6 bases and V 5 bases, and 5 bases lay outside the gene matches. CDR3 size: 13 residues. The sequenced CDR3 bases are TGTGCAAGCAGCGCCACTGGGGGGCTTGAACAGTAC. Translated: CASSATGGLEQY. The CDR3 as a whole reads CASSATGGLEQYF. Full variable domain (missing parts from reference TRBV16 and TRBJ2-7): NAGVIQTPRHKVTGKGQEATLWCEPISGHSAVFWYRQTIVQGLEFLTYFRNQAPIDDSGMPKERFSAQMPNQSHSTLKIQSTQPQDSAVYLCASSATGGLEQYFGPGTRLTVL.

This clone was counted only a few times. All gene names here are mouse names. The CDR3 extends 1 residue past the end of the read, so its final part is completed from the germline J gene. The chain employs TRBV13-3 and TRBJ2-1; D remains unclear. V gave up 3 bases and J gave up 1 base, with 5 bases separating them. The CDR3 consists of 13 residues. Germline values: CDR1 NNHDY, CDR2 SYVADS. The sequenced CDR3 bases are TGTGCCAGCAGTGGACAAAACTATGCTGAGCAGTTC. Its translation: CASSGQNYAEQF. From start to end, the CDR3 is CASSGQNYAEQFF.

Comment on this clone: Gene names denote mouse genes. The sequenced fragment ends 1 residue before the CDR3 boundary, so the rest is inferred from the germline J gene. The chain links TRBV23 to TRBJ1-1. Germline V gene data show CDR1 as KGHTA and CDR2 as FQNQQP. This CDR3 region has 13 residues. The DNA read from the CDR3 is TGCTCCAGCAGTCAACTTGCAAACACAGAAGTCTTC. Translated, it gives CSSSQLANTEVF. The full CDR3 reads CSSSQLANTEVFF.

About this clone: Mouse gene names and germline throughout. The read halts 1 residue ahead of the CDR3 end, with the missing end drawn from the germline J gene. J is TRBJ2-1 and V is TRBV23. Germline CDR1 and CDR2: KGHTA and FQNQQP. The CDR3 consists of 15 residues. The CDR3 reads CSSSQSILNYAEQFF. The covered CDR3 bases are TGCTCCAGCAGTCAATCGATCCTTAACTATGCTGAGCAGTTC.

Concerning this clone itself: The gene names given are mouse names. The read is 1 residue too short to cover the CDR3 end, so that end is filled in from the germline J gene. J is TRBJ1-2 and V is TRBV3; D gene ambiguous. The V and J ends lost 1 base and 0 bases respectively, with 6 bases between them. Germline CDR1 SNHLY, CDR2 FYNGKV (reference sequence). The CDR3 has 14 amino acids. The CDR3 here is CASSLDNANSDYTF. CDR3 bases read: TGTGCCAGCAGCTTAGACAATGCAAACTCCGACTACACC.

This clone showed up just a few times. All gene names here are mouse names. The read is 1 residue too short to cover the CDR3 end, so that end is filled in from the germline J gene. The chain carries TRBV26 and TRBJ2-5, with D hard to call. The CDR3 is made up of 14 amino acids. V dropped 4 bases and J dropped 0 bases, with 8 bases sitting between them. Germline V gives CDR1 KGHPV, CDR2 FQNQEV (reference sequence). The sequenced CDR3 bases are TGTGCCAGCAGTCCTCGACTTAACCAAGACACCCAGTAC. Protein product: CASSPRLNQDTQY. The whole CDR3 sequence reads CASSPRLNQDTQYF.

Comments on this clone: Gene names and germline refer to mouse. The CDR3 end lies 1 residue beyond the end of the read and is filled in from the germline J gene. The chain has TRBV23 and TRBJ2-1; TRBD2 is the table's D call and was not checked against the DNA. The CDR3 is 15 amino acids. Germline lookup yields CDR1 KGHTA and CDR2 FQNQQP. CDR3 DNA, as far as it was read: TGCTCCAGCAGTCAATCTTGGGGGGTTTATGCTGAGCAGTTC. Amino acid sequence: CSSSQSWGVYAEQF. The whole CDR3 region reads CSSSQSWGVYAEQFF.

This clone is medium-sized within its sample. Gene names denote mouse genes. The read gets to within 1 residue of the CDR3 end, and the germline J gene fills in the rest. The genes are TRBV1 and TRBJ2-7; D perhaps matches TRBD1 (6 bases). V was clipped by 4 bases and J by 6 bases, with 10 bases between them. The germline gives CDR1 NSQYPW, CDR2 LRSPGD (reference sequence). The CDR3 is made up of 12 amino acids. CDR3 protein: CTCSGRGLEQYF. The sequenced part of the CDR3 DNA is TGCACCTGCAGTGGCAGGGGCCTTGAACAGTAC.

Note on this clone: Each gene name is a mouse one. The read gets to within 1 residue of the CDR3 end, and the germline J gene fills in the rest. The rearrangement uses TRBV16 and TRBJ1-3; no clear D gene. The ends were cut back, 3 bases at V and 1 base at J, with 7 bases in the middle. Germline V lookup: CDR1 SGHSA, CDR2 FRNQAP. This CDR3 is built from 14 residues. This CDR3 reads CASSFYTSGNTLYF. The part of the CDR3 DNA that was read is TGTGCAAGCAGCTTTTACACATCTGGAAATACGCTCTAT.

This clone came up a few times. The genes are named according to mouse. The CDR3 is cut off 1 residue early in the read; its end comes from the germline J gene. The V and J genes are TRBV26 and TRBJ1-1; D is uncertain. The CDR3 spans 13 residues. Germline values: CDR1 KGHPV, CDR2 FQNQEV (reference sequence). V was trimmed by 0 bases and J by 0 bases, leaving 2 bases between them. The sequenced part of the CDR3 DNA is TGTGCCAGCAGTCTGTCTACAAACACAGAAGTCTTC. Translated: CASSLSTNTEVF. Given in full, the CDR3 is CASSLSTNTEVFF.

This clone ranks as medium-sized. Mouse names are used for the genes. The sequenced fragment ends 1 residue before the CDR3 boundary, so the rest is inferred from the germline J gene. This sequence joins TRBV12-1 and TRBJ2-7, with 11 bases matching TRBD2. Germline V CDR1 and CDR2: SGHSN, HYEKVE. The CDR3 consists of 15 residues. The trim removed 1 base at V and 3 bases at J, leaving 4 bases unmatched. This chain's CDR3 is CASSLRTGGNYEQYF. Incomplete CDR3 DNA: TGTGCCAGCTCTCTGCGGACTGGGGGGAACTATGAACAGTAC. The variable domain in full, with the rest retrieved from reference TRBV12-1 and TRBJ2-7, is DSGVVQSPRHIIKEKGGRSVLTCIPISGHSNVVWYQQTLGKELKFLIQHYEKVERDKGFLPSRFSVQQFDDYHSEMNMSALELEDSAMYFCASSLRTGGNYEQYFGPGTRLTVL.

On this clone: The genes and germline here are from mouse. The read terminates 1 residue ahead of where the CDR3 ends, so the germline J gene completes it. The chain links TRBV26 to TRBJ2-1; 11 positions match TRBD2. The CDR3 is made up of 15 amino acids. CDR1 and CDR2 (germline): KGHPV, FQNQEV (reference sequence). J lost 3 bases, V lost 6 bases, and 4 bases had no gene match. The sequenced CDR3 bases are TGTGCCAGCAGCCTACTGGGGGGGCGCTATGCTGAGCAGTTC. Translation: CASSLLGGRYAEQF. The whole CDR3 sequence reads CASSLLGGRYAEQFF.

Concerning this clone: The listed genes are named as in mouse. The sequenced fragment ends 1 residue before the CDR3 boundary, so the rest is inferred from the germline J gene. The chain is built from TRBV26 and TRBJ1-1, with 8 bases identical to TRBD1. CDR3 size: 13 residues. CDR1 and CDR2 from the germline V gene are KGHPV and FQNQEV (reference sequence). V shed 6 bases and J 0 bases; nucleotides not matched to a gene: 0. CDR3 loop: CASRGQANTEVFF. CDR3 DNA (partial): TGTGCCAGCAGGGGACAGGCAAACACAGAAGTCTTC.

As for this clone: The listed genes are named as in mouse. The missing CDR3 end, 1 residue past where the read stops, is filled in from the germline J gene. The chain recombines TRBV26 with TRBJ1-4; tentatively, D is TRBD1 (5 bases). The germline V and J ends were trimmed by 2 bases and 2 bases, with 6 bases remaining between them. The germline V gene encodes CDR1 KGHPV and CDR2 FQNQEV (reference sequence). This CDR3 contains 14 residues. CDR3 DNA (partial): TGTGCCAGCAGTCTGGGGGGGTCCAACGAAAGATTATTT. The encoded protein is CASSLGGSNERLF. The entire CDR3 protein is CASSLGGSNERLFF. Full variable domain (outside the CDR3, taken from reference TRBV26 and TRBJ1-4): NSKVIQTPRYLVKGQGQKAKMRCIPEKGHPVVFWYQQNKNNEFKFLINFQNQEVLQQIDMTEKRFSAECPSNSPCSLEIQSSEAGDSALYLCASSLGGSNERLFFGHGTKLSVL.

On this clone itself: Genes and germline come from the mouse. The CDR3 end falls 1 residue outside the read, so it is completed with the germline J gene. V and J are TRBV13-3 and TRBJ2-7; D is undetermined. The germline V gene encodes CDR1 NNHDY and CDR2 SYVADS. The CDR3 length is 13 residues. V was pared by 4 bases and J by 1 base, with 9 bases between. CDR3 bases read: TGTGCCAGCAGTTTCTACATATCCTATGAACAGTAC. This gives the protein CASSFYISYEQY. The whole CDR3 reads CASSFYISYEQYF.